This TCR beta chain was recorded in a study of T-cell reconstitution after alpha-beta-depleted transplantation in children (TCRdb year 2016). Describing the broader study: The study quantitatively tracked T-cell immune reconstitution after TCRalphabeta/CD19-depleted allogeneic hematopoietic cell transplantation in children using TCR repertoire profiling.

Receptors were amplified or captured by PCR. The sequencer was an Illumina HiSeq 2500. TCR library preparation used molecular barcoding, with unique molecular identifiers applied to normalize quantification of the TCRbeta repertoire. The public sequencing data were trimmed at Q25 with fastp and processed into clonotypes with MiXCR by TCRdb, which kept only in-frame beta chains. Every distinct CDR3 protein forms one entry, paired with its most common genes and DNA. For this sample there are hundreds of thousands of distinct CDR3 sequences; approximately 17% appear just once. The top ten clones comprise 1.1% of the sample. CDR1 MNHEY and CDR2 SVGAGI were looked up in the germline V gene. From cysteine to phenylalanine, the CDR3 is 18 amino acids long. Only the CDR3 region is kept as DNA, spanning 54 bases read in frame from base 1. Deletion took 2 bases off V and 2 bases off J, with a span of 21 bases between the germline ends.

This clonotype has a count of ten or more. Its antigen is not yet known. No clone much larger than this one lies a single base away; base qualities are absent. The rearranged chain carries TRBV6-5 and TRBJ1-1, with the identity of the D gene unclear. This clonotype originated in a human donor who donated a stem cell graft to a child with acute myeloid leukemia. The source was PBMCs from the stem cell graft donor, collected from the stem cell graft. The nucleotide sequence reads as follows: TGTGCCAGCAGTTACGACCACGCAAACGAGGGTTTCAACACTGAAGCTTTCTTT. It translates as CASSYDHANEGFNTEAFF.